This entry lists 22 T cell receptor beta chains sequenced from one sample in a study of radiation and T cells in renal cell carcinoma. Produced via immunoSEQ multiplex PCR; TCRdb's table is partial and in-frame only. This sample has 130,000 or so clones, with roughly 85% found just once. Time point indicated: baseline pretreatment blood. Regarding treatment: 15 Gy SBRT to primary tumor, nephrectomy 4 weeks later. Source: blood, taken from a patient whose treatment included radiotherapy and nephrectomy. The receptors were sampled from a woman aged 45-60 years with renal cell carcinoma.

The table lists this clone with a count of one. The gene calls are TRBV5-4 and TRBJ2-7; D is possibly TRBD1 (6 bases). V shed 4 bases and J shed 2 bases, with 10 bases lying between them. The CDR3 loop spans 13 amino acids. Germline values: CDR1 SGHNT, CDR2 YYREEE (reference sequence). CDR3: CASSPAGAYEQYF. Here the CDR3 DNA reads TGTGCCAGCAGCCCCGCAGGGGCCTACGAGCAGTACTTC.

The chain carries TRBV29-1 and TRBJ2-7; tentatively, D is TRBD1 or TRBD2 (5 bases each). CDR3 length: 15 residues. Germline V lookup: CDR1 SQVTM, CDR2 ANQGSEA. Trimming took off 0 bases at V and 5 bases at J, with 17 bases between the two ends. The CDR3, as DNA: TGCAGCGTTGAAGAGGGGGTAAGAGGCGCGGACGAGCAGTACTTC. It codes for CSVEEGVRGADEQYF.

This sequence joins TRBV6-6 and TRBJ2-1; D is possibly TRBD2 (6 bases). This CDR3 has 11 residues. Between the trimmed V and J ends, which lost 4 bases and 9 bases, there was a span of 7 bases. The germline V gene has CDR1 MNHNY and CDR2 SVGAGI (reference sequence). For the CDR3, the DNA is TGTGCCAGCAGTTCCGGGGGTGAGCAGTTCTTC. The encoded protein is CASSSGGEQFF.

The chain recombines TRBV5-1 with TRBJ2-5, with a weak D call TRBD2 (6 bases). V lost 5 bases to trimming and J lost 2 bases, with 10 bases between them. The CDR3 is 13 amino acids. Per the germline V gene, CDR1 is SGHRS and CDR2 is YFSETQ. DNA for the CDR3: TGCGCCAGCAGGGGCGGGGATCAAGAGACCCAGTACTTC. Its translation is CASRGGDQETQYF. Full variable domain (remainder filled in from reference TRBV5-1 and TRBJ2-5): KAGVTQTPRYLIKTRGQQVTLSCSPISGHRSVSWYQQTPGQGLQFLFEYFSETQRNKGNFPGRFSGRQFSNSRSEMNVSTLELGDSALYLCASRGGDQETQYFGPGTRLLVL.

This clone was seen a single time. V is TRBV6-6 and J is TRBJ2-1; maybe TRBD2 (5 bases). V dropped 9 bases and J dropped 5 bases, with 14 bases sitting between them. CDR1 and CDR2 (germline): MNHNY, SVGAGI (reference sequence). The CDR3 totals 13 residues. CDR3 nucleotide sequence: TGTGCCAGTCGGACCCCGGAGGACAATGAGCAGTTCTTC. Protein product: CASRTPEDNEQFF.

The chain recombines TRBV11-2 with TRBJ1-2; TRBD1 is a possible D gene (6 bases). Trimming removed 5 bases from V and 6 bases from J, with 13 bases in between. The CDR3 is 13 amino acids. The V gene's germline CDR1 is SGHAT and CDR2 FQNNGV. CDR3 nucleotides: TGTGCCAGCAGCCTATGGGGGGCAGATGGCTACACCTTC. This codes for CASSLWGADGYTF.

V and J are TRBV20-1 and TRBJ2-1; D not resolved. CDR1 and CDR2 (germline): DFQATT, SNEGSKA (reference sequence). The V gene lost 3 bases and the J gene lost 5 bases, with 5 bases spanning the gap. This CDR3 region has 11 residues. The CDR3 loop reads CSASPNNEQFF. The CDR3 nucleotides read TGCAGTGCTAGCCCCAACAATGAGCAGTTCTTC.

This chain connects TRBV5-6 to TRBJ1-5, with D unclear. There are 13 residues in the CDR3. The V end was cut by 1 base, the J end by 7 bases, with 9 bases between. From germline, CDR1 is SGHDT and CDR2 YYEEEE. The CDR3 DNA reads TGTGCCAGCAGCTTGAGAAGTACCCAGCCCCAGCATTTT. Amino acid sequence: CASSLRSTQPQHF.

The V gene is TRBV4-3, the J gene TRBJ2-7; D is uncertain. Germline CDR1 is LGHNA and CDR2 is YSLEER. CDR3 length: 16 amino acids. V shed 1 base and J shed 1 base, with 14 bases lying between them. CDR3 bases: TGCGCCAGCAGCCAAGTTTTTCCGGGCCCGTCCTACGAGCAGTACTTC. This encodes CASSQVFPGPSYEQYF.

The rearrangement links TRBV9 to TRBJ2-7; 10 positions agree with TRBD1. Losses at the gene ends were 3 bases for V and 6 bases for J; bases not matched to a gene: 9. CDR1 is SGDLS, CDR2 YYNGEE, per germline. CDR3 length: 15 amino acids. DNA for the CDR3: TGTGCCAGCAGCGCCCCCGGGACAGGGGTAATCGAGCAGTACTTC. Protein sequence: CASSAPGTGVIEQYF.

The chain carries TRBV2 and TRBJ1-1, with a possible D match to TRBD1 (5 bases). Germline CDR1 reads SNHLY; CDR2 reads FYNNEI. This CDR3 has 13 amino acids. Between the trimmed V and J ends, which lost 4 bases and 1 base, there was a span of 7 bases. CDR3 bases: TGTGCCAGCAGTGGGACACCGAACACTGAAGCTTTCTTT. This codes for CASSGTPNTEAFF. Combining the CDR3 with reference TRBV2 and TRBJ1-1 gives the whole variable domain EPEVTQTPSHQVTQMGQEVILRCVPISNHLYFYWYRQILGQKVEFLVSFYNNEISEKSEIFDDQFSVERPDGSNFTLKIRSTKLEDSAMYFCASSGTPNTEAFFGQGTRLTVV.

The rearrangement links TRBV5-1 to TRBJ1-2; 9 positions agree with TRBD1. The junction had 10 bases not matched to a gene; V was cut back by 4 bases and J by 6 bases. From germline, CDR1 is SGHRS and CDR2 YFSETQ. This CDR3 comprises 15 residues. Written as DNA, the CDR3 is TGCGCCAGCAGCGTGGACAGGGGCCCCGGGAATGGCTACACCTTC. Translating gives CASSVDRGPGNGYTF.

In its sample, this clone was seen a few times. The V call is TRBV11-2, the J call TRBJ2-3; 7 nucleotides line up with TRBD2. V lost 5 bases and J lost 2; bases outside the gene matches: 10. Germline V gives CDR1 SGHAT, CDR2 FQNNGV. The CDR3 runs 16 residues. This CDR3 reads CASSHGAGVNTDTQYF. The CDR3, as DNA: TGTGCCAGCAGCCATGGGGCGGGAGTTAACACAGATACGCAGTATTTT.

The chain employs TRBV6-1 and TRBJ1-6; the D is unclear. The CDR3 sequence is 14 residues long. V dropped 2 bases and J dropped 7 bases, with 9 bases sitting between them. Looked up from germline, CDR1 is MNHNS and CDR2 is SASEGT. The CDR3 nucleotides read TGTGCCAGCAGTGAATCGGTAGCGAATTCACCCCTCCACTTT. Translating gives CASSESVANSPLHF.

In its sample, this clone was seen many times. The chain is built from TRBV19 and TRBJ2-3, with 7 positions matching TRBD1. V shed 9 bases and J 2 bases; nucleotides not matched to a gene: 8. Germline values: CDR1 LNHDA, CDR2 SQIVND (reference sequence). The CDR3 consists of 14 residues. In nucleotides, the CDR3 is TGTGCCAGCACCACAGGACAGGCCACAGATACGCAGTATTTT. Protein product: CASTTGQATDTQYF.

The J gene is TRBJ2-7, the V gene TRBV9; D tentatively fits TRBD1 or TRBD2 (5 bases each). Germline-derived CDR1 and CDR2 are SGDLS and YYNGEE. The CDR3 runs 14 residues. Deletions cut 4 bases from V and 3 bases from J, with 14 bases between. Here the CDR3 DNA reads TGTGCCAGCAGCTCCGGGACGGAAAACTACGAGCAGTACTTC. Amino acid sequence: CASSSGTENYEQYF.

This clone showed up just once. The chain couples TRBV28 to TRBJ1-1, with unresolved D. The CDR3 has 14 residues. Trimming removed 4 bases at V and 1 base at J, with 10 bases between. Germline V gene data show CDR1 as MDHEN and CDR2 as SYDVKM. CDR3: CASSSGGPNTEAFF. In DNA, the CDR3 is TGTGCCAGCAGTTCTGGCGGACCGAACACTGAAGCTTTCTTT.

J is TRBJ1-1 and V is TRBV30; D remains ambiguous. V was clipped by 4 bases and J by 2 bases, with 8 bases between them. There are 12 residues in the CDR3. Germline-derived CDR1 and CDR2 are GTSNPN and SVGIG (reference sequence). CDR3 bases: TGTGCCTGGAAAAAAAACAACACTGAAGCTTTCTTT. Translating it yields CAWKKNNTEAFF.

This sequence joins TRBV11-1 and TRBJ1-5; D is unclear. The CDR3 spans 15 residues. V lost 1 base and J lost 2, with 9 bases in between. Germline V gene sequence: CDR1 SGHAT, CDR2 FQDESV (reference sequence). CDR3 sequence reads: CASSLGLEGNQPQHF. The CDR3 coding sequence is TGTGCCAGCAGCTTAGGCCTGGAGGGCAATCAGCCCCAGCATTTT.

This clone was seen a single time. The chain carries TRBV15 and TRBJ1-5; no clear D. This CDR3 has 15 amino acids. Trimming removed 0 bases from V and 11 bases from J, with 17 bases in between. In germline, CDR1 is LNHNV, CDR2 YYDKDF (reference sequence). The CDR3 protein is CATSRDTGFMWSQHF. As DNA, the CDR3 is TGTGCCACCAGCAGAGATACGGGTTTTATGTGGTCCCAGCATTTT.

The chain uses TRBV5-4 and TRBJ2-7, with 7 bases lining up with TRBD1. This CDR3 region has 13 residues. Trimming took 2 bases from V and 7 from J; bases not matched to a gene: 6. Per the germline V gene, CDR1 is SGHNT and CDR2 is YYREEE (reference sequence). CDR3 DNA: TGTGCCAGCAGCTTTGAGGGGGCTCGGGAGCAGTACTTC. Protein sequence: CASSFEGAREQYF.

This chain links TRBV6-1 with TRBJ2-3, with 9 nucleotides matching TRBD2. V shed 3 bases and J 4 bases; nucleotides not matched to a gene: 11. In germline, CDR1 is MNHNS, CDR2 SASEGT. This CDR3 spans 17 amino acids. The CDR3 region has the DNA TGTGCCAGCAGTGAGCGTCTAGGCGGGAGGGCCTCAGATACGCAGTATTTT. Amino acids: CASSERLGGRASDTQYF.